What follows describes a single T cell receptor beta chain. These data come from a study of CD8 T cells in Susac syndrome. The authors reverse transcribed roughly 0.5 to 1 ug RNA with random hexamers. TCRdb recomputed calls from the immunoSEQ multiplex PCR reads with MiXCR, one row per CDR3 protein. This sample carries 150,000 to 200,000 distinct CDR3 sequences, about 94% of them seen once, and the ten largest clones take 0.1%. Input material: CD4+ T cells from PBMCs. This clonotype originated in a human donor in good health.

DNA of the CDR3: TGTGCCAGCAGGGGGGGCAGGGCCCCCTATGGCTACACCTTC. Translating gives CASRGGRAPYGYTF. V gene TRBV2 combines with J gene TRBJ1-2, with a weak D call TRBD1 (6 bases). The CDR3 length is 14 residues. CDR1 is SNHLY and CDR2 is FYNNEI in the germline V gene. The V gene lost 6 bases and the J gene lost 4 bases, with 15 bases spanning the gap.